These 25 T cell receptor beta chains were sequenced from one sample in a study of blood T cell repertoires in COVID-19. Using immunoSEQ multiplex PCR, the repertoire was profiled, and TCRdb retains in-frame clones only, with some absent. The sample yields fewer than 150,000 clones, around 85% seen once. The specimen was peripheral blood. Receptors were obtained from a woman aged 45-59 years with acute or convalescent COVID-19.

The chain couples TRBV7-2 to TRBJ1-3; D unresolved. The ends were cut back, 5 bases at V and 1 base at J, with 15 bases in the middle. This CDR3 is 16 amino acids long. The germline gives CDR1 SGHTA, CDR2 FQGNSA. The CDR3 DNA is TGTGCCAGCAGCCCGGTAGCTTTGGTGTCTGGAAACACCATATATTTT. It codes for CASSPVALVSGNTIYF.

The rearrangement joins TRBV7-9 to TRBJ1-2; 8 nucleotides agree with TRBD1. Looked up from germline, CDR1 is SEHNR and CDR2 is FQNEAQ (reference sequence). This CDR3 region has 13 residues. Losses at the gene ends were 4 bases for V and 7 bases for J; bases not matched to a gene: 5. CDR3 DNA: TGTGCCAGCAGCTCCGAGGACAGGGCTGGCTACACCTTC. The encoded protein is CASSSEDRAGYTF. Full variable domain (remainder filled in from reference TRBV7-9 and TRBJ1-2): DTGVSQNPRHKITKRGQNVTFRCDPISEHNRLYWYRQTLGQGPEFLTYFQNEAQLEKSRLLSDRFSAERPKGSFSTLEIQRTEQGDSAMYLCASSSEDRAGYTFGSGTRLTVV.

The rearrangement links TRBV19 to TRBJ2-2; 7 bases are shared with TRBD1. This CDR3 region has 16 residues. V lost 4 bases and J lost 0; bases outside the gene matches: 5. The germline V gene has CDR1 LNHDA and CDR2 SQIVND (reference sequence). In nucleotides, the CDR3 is TGTGCCAGTAGTACCGGGACAGACACGAACACCGGGGAGCTGTTTTTT. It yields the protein CASSTGTDTNTGELFF.

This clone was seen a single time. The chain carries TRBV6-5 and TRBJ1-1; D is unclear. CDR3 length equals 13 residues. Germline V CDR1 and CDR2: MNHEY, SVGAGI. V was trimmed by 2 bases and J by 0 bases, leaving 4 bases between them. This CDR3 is CASSYQVNTEAFF. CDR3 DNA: TGTGCCAGCAGTTACCAGGTGAACACTGAAGCTTTCTTT.

The CDR3 DNA reads TGTGCCAGCAGTTACTTCGAGGGGACAGGGAGTGAAAAACTGTTTTTT. Its protein product is CASSYFEGTGSEKLFF. This chain links TRBV6-5 with TRBJ1-4, with TRBD1 identical over 9 bases. Germline-derived CDR1 and CDR2 are MNHEY and SVGAGI. V shed 1 base and J 7 bases; nucleotides not matched to a gene: 7. The CDR3 sequence is 16 residues long.

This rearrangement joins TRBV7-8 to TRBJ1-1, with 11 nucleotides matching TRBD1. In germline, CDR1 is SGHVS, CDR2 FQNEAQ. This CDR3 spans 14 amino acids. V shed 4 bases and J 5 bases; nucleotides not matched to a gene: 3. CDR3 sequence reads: CASSSGQGVTEAFF. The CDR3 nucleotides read TGTGCCAGCAGCTCGGGACAGGGGGTGACTGAAGCTTTCTTT.

The DNA of the CDR3 is TGTGCCAGCAGCCCGACAGGAGCTAACTATGGCTACACCTTC. Translated, it gives CASSPTGANYGYTF. The rearrangement uses TRBV9 and TRBJ1-2; tentatively, D is TRBD1 (6 bases). CDR1 and CDR2 from the germline V gene are SGDLS and YYNGEE. This CDR3 is 14 amino acids long. V dropped 4 bases and J dropped 0 bases, with 10 bases sitting between them.

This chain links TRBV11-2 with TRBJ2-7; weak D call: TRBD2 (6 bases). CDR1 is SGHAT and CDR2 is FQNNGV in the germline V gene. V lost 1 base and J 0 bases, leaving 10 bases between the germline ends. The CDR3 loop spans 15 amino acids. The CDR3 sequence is CASSLVAGTSYEQYF. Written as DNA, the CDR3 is TGTGCCAGCAGCTTAGTGGCGGGGACCTCCTACGAGCAGTACTTC. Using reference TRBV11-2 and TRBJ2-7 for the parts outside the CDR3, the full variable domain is EAGVAQSPRYKIIEKRQSVAFWCNPISGHATLYWYQQILGQGPKLLIQFQNNGVVDDSQLPKDRFSAERLKGVDSTLKIQPAKLEDSAVYLCASSLVAGTSYEQYFGPGTRLTVT.

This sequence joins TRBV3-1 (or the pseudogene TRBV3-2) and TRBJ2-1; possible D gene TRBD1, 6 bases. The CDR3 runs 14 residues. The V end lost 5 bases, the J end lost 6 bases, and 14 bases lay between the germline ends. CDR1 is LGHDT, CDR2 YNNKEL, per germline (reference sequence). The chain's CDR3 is CASSSTGSGNEQFF. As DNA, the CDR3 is TGTGCCAGCAGCAGTACAGGGAGTGGCAATGAGCAGTTCTTC.

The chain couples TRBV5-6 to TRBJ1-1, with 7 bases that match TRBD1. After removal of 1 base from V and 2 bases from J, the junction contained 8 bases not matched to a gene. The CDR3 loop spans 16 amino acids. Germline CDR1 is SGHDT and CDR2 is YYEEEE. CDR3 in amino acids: CASSLTSGTANTEAFF. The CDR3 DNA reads TGTGCCAGCAGCTTGACGTCCGGGACAGCAAACACTGAAGCTTTCTTT.

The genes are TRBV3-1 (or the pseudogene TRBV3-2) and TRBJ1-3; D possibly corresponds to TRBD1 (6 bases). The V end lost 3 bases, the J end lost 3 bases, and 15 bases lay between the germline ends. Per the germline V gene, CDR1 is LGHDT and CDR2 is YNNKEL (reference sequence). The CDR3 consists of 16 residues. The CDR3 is CASSQRTGMGGNTIYF. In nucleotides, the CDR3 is TGTGCCAGCAGCCAGAGAACAGGGATGGGTGGAAACACCATATATTTT.

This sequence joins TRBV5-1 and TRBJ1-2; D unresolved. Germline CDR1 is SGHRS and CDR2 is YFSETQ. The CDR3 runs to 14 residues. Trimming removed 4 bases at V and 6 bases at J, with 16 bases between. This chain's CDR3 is CASSSLGHGDGYTF. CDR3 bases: TGCGCCAGCAGCAGCCTAGGGCACGGGGATGGCTACACCTTC. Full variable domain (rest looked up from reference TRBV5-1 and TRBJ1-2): KAGVTQTPRYLIKTRGQQVTLSCSPISGHRSVSWYQQTPGQGLQFLFEYFSETQRNKGNFPGRFSGRQFSNSRSEMNVSTLELGDSALYLCASSSLGHGDGYTFGSGTRLTVV.

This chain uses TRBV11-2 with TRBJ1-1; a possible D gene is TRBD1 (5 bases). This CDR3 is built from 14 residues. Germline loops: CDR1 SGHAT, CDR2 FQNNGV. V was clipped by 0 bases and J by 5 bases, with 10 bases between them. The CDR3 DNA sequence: TGTGCCAGCAGCTTAGATCTCAGGGAAACTGAAGCTTTCTTT. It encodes CASSLDLRETEAFF.

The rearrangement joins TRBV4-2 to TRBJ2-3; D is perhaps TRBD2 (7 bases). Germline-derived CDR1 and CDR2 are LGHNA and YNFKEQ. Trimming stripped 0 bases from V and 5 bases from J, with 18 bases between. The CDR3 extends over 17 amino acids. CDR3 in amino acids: CASSQDLLGGAGDTQYF. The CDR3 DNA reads TGTGCCAGCAGCCAAGATCTATTAGGGGGGGCCGGAGATACGCAGTATTTT.

The chain's CDR3 is CATSSNRNYGYTF. CDR3 DNA sequence: TGTGCCACCAGCAGTAACAGGAACTATGGCTACACCTTC. The rearrangement joins TRBV15 to TRBJ1-2; D perhaps matches TRBD1 (5 bases). V gave up 3 bases and J gave up 2 bases, with 7 bases separating them. Germline V gene data show CDR1 as LNHNV and CDR2 as YYDKDF (reference sequence). This CDR3 contains 13 residues. The whole variable domain, filled in from reference TRBV15 and TRBJ1-2, reads DAMVIQNPRYQVTQFGKPVTLSCSQTLNHNVMYWYQQKSSQAPKLLFHYYDKDFNNEADTPDNFQSRRPNTSFCFLDIRSPGLGDTAMYLCATSSNRNYGYTFGSGTRLTVV.

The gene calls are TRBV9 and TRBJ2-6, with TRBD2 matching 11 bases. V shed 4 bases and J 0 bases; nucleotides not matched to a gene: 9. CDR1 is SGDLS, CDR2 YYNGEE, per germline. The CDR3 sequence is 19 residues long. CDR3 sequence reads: CASSSIGTSGNSGANVLTF. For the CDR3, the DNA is TGTGCCAGCAGCTCAATTGGGACTAGCGGTAACTCTGGGGCCAACGTCCTGACTTTC.

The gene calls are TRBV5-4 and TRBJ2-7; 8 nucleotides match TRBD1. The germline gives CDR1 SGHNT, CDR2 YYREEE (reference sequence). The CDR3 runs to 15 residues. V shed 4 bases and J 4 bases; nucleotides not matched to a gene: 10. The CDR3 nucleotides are TGTGCCAGCAGCGAGGGACAGGTCTCTACTTACGAGCAGTACTTC. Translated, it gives CASSEGQVSTYEQYF.

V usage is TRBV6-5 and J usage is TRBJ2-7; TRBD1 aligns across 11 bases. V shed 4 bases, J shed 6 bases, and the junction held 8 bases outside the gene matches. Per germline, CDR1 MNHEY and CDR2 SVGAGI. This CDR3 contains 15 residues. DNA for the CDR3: TGTGCCAGCAGTTCTGGGACAGGGGGACTCTCCGAGCAGTACTTC. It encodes CASSSGTGGLSEQYF.

CDR3 bases: TGTGCCAGCAGCTTAGCGGCGGAGGGCGGGGAGCTGTTTTTT. It specifies CASSLAAEGGELFF. The genes are TRBV7-7 and TRBJ2-2, with D maybe TRBD2 (6 bases). V was clipped by 0 bases and J by 7 bases, with 9 bases between them. The CDR3 runs to 14 residues. The germline gives CDR1 SSHAT, CDR2 FNYEAQ (reference sequence).

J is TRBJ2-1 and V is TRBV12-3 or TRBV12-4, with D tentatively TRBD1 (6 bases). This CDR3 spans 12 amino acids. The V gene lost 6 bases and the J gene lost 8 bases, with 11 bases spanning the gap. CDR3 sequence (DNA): TGTGCCAGCAGGCCAGGGGCGGATGAGCAGTTCTTC. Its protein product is CASRPGADEQFF.

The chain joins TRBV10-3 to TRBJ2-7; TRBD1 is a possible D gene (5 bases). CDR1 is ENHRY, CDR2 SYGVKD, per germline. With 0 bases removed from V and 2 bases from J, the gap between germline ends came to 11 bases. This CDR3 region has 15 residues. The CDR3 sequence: CAISESKGRAYEQYF. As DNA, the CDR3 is TGTGCCATCAGTGAGTCGAAGGGCAGGGCCTACGAGCAGTACTTC.

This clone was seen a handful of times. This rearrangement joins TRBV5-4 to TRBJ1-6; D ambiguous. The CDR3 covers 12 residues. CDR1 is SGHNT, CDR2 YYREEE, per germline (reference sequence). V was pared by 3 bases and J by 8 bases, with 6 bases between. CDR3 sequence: CASSSVDSPLHF. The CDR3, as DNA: TGTGCCAGCAGCTCGGTAGATTCACCCCTCCACTTT.

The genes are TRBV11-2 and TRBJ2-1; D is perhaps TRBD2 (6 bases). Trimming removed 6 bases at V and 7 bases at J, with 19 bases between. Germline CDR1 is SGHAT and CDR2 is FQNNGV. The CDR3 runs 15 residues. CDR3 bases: TGTGCCAGCAGTCTTTACCGGGACTTAAGTAATGAGCAGTTCTTC. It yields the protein CASSLYRDLSNEQFF.

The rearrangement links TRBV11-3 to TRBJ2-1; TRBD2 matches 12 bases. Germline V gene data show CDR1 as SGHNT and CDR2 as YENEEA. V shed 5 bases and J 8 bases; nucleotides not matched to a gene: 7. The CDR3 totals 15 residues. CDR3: CASSAASGGVDEQFF. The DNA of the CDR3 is TGTGCCAGCAGCGCAGCTAGCGGGGGGGTTGATGAGCAGTTCTTC.

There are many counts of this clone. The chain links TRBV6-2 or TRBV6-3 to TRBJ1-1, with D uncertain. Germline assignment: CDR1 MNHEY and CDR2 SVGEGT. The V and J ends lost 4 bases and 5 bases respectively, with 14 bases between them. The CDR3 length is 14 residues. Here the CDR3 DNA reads TGTGCCAGCAGTTCACGGACCGGAGGGACTGAAGCTTTCTTT. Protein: CASSSRTGGTEAFF.